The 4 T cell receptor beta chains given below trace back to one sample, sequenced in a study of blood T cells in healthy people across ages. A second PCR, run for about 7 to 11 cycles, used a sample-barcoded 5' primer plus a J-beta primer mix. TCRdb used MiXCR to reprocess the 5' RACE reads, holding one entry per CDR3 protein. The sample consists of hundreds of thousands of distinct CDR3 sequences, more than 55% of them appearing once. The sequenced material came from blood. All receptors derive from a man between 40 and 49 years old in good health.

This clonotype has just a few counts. The CDR3 DNA follows: TGTGCCAGCAGCCGGCTAGCGGGAGGCTACAATGAGCAGTTCTTC. This gives the protein CASSRLAGGYNEQFF. The V gene is TRBV12-3 or TRBV12-4, the J gene TRBJ2-1; 11 positions match TRBD2. Trimming at V came to 6 bases and at J to 3 bases, leaving 4 bases not matched to a gene. The CDR3 loop spans 15 amino acids.

The CDR3 region has the DNA TGTGCCAGCAGTTCGGATTATGACAGGGAAGATACGCAGTATTTT. This sequence encodes CASSSDYDREDTQYF. The rearrangement links TRBV12-3 or TRBV12-4 to TRBJ2-3, with TRBD1 matching 7 bases. This CDR3 region has 15 residues. Germline trimming cut 4 bases from V and 5 bases from J; bases unmatched to any gene: 9.

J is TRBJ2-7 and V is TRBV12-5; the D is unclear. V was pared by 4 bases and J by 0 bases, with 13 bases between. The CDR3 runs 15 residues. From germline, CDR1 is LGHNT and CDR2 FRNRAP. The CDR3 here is CASGSIVGPSYEQYF. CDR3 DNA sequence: TGTGCTAGTGGTTCGATAGTAGGGCCCTCCTACGAGCAGTACTTC.

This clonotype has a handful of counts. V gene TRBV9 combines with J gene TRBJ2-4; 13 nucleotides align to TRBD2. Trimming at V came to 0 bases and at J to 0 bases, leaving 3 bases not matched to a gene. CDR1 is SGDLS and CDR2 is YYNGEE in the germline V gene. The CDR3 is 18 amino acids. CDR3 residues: CASSVGTSGRLAKNIQYF. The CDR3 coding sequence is TGTGCCAGCAGCGTAGGGACTAGCGGGAGACTAGCCAAAAACATTCAGTACTTC.